These T cell receptor beta chains were read from a single sample in a study of human T cells and chemical hapten exposure. One entry per CDR3 protein, called by TCRdb with MiXCR from the RACE reads. The sample shows about 120,000 distinct CDR3 sequences, approximately 10% of them seen only once. Sequenced material: whole blood, taken in connection with sensitization to the hapten diphenylcyclopropenone (DPC). The receptors were sampled from a woman between 45 and 60 years old with alopecia areata. Some clones in this sample may be carry-over from other donors' samples. Both conserved end residues are trimmed from each CDR3.

CDR3	V	J
ASSLQGGLKTQY	TRBV28	TRBJ2-5
ASSLTSGVGETQY	TRBV7-2	TRBJ2-5
ASSLQELNSPLH	TRBV4-2	TRBJ1-6
ATSEVGTAQF	TRBV24-1	TRBJ2-1
SVVGTSYEQY	TRBV29-1	TRBJ2-7
ASSPLHGGQGIVSGANVLT	TRBV28	TRBJ2-6
ASSPVKGTEAF	TRBV12-3/TRBV12-4	TRBJ1-1
ASSLGGTRILNEQF	TRBV2	TRBJ2-1
ASSASGLPPGANVLT	TRBV6-2/TRBV6-3	TRBJ2-6
ASSPPGLAASYEQY	TRBV28	TRBJ2-7
ASSPGQEKDEQY	TRBV12-3/TRBV12-4	TRBJ2-7
ASSVSGGSQETQY	TRBV2	TRBJ2-5
ASSNFQTGKLF	TRBV3-1	TRBJ2-2
SVAGKMNTEAF	TRBV29-1	TRBJ1-1
SASPDRGTEAF	TRBV20-1	TRBJ1-1
ATSREAGVTQY	TRBV15	TRBJ2-5
SVDGQGETQY	TRBV29-1	TRBJ2-5
ASSPRTGMNTEAF	TRBV12-3/TRBV12-4	TRBJ1-1
ASSQGGTRQPQH	TRBV3-1	TRBJ1-5
ASSPRVLDTEAF	TRBV12-3/TRBV12-4	TRBJ1-1
ATPGLVSYEQY	TRBV10-2	TRBJ2-7
ASSYCYGVSTDTQY	TRBV6-5	TRBJ2-3
ASSQVATYEQY	TRBV4-1	TRBJ2-7
ASSLEFMNTEAF	TRBV5-6	TRBJ1-1
ASSSLTGELF	TRBV6-5	TRBJ2-2
ASSQFRGVVPQH	TRBV3-1	TRBJ1-5
SVEKGGGTDTQY	TRBV29-1	TRBJ2-3
ASSQDLTGQGSLTGELF	TRBV4-2	TRBJ2-2
ASSGGSGPNQPQH	TRBV7-9	TRBJ1-5
SAKKGGSQETQY	TRBV20-1	TRBJ2-5
ASSVGTSGSRETQY	TRBV10-1	TRBJ2-5
ASSMTLAGNNEQF	TRBV19	TRBJ2-1
ATQGAGGANVLT	TRBV24-1	TRBJ2-6
SVVSLSGTEAF	TRBV29-1	TRBJ1-1
ASSLITRGDGTDTQY	TRBV11-2	TRBJ2-3
SASSMSSYNEQF	TRBV20-1	TRBJ2-1
ASSRWADSNQPQH	TRBV28	TRBJ1-5
SVEDIERRAGEQY	TRBV29-1	TRBJ2-7
AIGNFQETQY	TRBV10-3	TRBJ2-5
ASSTPSDSHARGPSYEQY	TRBV6-1	TRBJ2-7
ASSPGTDNSPLH	TRBV18	TRBJ1-6
ASSSLLGQDYGYT	TRBV27	TRBJ1-2
ASSLQGAVEKLF	TRBV12-3/TRBV12-4	TRBJ1-4
ATSIAPSYNEQF	TRBV15	TRBJ2-1
ASSLPTEAF	TRBV7-9	TRBJ1-1
ASTHGGSEQPQH	TRBV6-2/TRBV6-3	TRBJ1-5
ATQETGNEKLF	TRBV10-2	TRBJ1-4
ASSLSMGLAGRGETQY	TRBV11-2	TRBJ2-5
SAASFPTQY	TRBV20-1	TRBJ2-5
ASSSAPGYEQY	TRBV13	TRBJ2-7
ASSFSPGDAF	TRBV7-2	TRBJ1-1
ASSQMGQGAGGYT	TRBV3-1	TRBJ1-2
ASSPDRGPTNVLT	TRBV5-1	TRBJ2-6
ASSPGQPLRFVQETQY	TRBV5-1	TRBJ2-5
ASSLPQLGETQY	TRBV28	TRBJ2-5
SARDRGNSYEQY	TRBV20-1	TRBJ2-7
ASSLGLAHETQY	TRBV12-3/TRBV12-4	TRBJ2-5
AASPATSGYNEQF	TRBV27	TRBJ2-1
AISEPGETQY	TRBV10-3	TRBJ2-5